This T cell receptor beta chain was sequenced during a study of siplizumab effects on memory and regulatory T cells (dated by TCRdb to about 2019). Context from the whole study: The effect of the anti-CD2 antibody siplizumab on alloreactive T-cell subsets was examined in allogeneic mixed lymphocyte reactions constructed from human PBMCs. Results and caveats for the whole study, not just this receptor: Among mappable alloreactive CD4+ clones, an average Treg-derived fraction of 68.8% was observed with siplizumab, compared with roughly 28% in control reactions. Unstimulated naive T cells appeared more diverse than memory T cells, and naive cells seemed to contribute substantially to the alloresponse. Whether proliferating Tregs from siplizumab cultures were suppressive was not functionally confirmed. The cumulative frequency of alloreactive sequences traceable to unstimulated CD4+ memory T cells was significantly reduced by siplizumab. Because sequences at frequencies below about 10^-5 were poorly captured, only a minor fraction of alloreactive clones could be mapped back to unstimulated subsets. For roughly 75-95% of proliferating CD4+ or CD8+ clones, no naive or memory phenotype could be assigned.

The germline V gene sets CDR1 to WSHSY and CDR2 to SAAADI. Counted from cysteine to phenylalanine, this CDR3 has 15 amino acids. Just CDR3 DNA is preserved here, 45 bases in frame from base 1. V was cut back by 3 bases and J by 4 bases, leaving a gap of 13 bases between them. This clone was detected only once. The antigen this receptor binds is unknown. It has no much larger one-base neighbor in the sample; base qualities were not kept. The library was made by the immunoSEQ multiplex PCR assay. Roughly 9.8 x 10^4 TCR templates per sample were assayed on the deep sequencing platform. Genomic DNA extracted from sorted T cells was used for TCRbeta CDR3 sequencing. The source study handled its data this way. Clonal analysis of TCRbeta CDR3 data was done in the R programming language. Comparing unstimulated samples against CFSE-low samples taken after the reaction was how alloreactive CD4+ and CD8+ clones were defined. By matching sequences to the repertoires of sorted unstimulated Treg and non-Treg cells, each alloreactive CD4+ clone was assigned a regulatory or non-regulatory origin. This is the immuneACCESS table as TCRdb keeps it, with only in-frame sequences that have V and J called. A part of the clones is gone; compared with another copy, unresolved V genes explain less than half, and the rest is unexplained. V and J calls and clone size are those listed in that table; D and trimming were worked out from the DNA. This sample gives approximately 92,000 clones in total; around 94% of them show up just once. Roughly 1.3% of the sample goes to the ten largest clones.

Sorted unstimulated T cells and proliferating T cells recovered from mixed lymphocyte reactions were subjected to TCRbeta CDR3 sequencing. Fresh whole blood from about 9 HLA-typed healthy donors was used as the source from which PBMCs were isolated. To map where alloreactive clones came from, CD4+ non-regulatory T cells in the unstimulated state were FACS-sorted. The sequenced material came from non-Treg CD4+ T cells sorted from blood. The cell subset or site tag for this specimen amounts to: FACS-sorted unstimulated CD4+ non-regulatory T cells. The clonotype originates from a human donor in good health. Recombination connected TRBV10-2 to TRBJ2-1; the D gene lacks a confident call. The bases read TGCGCCAGCAGTGAAACTGTAGGGCTATACAATGAGCAGTTCTTC. Its coded protein is CASSETVGLYNEQFF.